This T cell receptor beta chain was profiled in a study of radiotherapy plus CTLA-4 blockade in lung cancer. Whole-study context: Objective responses were seen in around 17% of patients, disease control in approximately 30%. Whole-study results and caveats: Response, reportedly, was best predicted by interferon-beta along with early blood T cell clone dynamics. Once radiotherapy plus ipilimumab had been given, TCR clones derived from tumor expanded in blood.

Clones were sequenced by immunoSEQ multiplex PCR, and TCRdb holds only the in-frame ones, with some missing. The sample records over 95,000 clones, 65% to 75% being singletons. Note on this clone: Its antigen is undetermined. The junction departs from the called germline gene at one end, perhaps through a read error.

The CDR3 length is 13 residues. Germline CDR1 reads SGHDN; CDR2 reads FVKESK. The TCR originated in a human donor with non-small cell lung cancer who had a partial response to radiotherapy plus ipilimumab. Some clones in this sample may be carry-over from other donors' samples. The specimen comprised peripheral blood, sampled from a patient treated with radiotherapy plus ipilimumab. The V gene is TRBV14, the J gene TRBJ2-7; unclear D gene. CDR3 nucleotide sequence: TGTGCCAGCAGCTTCCCGCCTGCCGGGTCCCTTTCTTTC. Amino acids: CASSFPPAGSLSF. The variable domain in full, completed from reference TRBV14 and TRBJ2-7, reads EAGVTQFPSHSVIEKGQTVTLRCDPISGHDNLYWYRRVMGKEIKFLLHFVKESKQDESGMPNNRFLAERTGGTYSTLKVQPAELEDSGVYFCASSFPPAGSLSFGPGTRLTVT.